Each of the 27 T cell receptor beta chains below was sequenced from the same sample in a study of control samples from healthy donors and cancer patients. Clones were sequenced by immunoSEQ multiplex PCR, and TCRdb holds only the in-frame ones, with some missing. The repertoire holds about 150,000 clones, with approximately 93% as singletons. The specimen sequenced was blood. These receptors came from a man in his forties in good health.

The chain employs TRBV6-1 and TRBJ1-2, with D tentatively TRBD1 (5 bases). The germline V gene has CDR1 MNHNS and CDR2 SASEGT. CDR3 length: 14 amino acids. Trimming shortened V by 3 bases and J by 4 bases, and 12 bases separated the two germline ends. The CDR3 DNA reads TGTGCCAGCAGTGAGGTACAGGTCGGCTATGGCTACACCTTC. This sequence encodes CASSEVQVGYGYTF.

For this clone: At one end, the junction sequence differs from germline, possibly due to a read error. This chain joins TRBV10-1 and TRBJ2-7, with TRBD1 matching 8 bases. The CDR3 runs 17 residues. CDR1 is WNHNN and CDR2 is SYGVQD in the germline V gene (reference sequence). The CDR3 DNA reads TGCGCCAGCAGGCCGACCGGCCGGACAGGGAAATCCTGCGAGCAGTACTTC. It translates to CASRPTGRTGKSCEQYF.

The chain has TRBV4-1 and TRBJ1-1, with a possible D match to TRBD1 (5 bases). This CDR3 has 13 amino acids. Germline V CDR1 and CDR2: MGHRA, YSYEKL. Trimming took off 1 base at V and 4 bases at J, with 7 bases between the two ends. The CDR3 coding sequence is TGCGCCAGCAGCCAAGGGAGGGGCACTGAAGCTTTCTTT. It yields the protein CASSQGRGTEAFF.

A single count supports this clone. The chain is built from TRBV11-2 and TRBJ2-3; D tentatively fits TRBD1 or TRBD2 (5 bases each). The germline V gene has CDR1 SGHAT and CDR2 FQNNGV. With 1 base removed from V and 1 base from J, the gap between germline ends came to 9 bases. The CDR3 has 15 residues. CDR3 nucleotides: TGTGCCAGCAGCTTAGCCGGGGCCGGCACAGATACGCAGTATTTT. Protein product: CASSLAGAGTDTQYF.

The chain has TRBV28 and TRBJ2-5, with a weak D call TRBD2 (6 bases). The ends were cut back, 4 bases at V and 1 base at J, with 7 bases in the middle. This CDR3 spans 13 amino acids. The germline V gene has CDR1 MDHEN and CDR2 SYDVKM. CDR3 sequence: CASSWRAQETQYF. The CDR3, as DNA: TGTGCCAGCAGTTGGAGGGCCCAAGAGACCCAGTACTTC.

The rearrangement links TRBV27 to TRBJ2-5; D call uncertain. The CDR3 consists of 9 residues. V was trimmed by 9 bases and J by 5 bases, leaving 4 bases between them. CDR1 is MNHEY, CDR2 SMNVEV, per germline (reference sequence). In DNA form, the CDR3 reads TGTGCCAGTGAGGAGACCCAGTACTTC. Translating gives CASEETQYF.

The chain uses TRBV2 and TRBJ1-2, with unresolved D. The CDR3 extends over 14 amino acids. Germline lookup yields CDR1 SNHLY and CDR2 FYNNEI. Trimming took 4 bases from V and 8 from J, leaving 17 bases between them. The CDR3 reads CASSAWAPPEGYTF. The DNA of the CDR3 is TGTGCCAGCAGTGCTTGGGCTCCCCCCGAAGGCTACACCTTC.

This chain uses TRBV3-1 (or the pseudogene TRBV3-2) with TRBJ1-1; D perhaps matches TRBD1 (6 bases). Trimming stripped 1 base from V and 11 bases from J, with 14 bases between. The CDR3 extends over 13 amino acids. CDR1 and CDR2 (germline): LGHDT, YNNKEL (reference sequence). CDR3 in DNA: TGTGCCAGCAGCCAAGTTACGGGGGGCCAGGCTTTCTTT. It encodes CASSQVTGGQAFF.

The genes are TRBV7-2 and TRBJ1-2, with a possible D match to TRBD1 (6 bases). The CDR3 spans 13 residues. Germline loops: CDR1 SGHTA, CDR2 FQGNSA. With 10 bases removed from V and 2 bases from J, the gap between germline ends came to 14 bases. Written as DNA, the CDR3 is TGTGCCACCCGGGGGCGGCAGAACTATGGCTACACCTTC. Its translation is CATRGRQNYGYTF.

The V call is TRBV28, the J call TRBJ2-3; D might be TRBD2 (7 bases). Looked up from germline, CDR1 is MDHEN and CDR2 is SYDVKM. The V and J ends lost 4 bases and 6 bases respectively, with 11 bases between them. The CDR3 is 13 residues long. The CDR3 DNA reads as TGTGCCAGCAGTTGGGGGGGGCTTGATACGCAGTATTTT. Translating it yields CASSWGGLDTQYF.

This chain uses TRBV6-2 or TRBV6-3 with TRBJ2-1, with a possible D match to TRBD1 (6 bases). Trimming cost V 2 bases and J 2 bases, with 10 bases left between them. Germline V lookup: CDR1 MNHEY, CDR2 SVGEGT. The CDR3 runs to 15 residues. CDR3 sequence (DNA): TGTGCCAGCAGTTACCGGGGACAAGCCTACAATGAGCAGTTCTTC. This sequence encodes CASSYRGQAYNEQFF.

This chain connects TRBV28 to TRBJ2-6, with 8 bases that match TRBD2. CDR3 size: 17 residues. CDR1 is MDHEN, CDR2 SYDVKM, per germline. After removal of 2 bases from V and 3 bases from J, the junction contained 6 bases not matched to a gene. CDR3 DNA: TGTGCCAGCAGTTTACTCCTAGCGGGTTATGGGGCCAACGTCCTGACTTTC. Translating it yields CASSLLLAGYGANVLTF.

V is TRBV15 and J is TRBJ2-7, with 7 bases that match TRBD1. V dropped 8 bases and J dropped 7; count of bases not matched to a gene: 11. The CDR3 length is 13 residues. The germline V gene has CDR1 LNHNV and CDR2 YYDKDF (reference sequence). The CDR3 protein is CATQLTQGWEQYF. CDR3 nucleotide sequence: TGTGCCACCCAACTAACACAGGGGTGGGAGCAGTACTTC.

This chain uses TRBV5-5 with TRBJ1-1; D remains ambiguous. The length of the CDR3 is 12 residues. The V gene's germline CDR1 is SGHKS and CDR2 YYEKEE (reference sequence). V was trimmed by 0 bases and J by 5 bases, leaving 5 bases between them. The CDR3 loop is CASSLVETEAFF. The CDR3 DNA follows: TGTGCCAGCAGCTTGGTCGAGACTGAAGCTTTCTTT.

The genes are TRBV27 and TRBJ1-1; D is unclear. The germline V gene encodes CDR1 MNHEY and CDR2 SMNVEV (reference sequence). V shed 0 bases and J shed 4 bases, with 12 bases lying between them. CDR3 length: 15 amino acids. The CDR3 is CASSLSSRGVTEAFF. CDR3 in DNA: TGTGCCAGCAGTTTATCGTCCCGCGGGGTCACTGAAGCTTTCTTT.

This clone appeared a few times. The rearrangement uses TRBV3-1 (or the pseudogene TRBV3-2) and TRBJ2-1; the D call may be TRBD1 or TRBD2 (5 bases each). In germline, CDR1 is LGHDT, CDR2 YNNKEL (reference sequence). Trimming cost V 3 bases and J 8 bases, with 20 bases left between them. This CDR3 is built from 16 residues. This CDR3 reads CASSQRPGHFKDEQFF. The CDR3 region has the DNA TGTGCCAGCAGCCAGCGCCCGGGGCACTTTAAGGATGAGCAGTTCTTC.

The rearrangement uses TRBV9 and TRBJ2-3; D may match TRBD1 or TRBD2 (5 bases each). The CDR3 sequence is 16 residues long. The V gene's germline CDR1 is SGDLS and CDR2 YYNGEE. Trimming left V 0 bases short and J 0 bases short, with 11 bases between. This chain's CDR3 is CASSVDPGASTDTQYF. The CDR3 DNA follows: TGTGCCAGCAGCGTAGATCCCGGGGCCAGCACAGATACGCAGTATTTT.

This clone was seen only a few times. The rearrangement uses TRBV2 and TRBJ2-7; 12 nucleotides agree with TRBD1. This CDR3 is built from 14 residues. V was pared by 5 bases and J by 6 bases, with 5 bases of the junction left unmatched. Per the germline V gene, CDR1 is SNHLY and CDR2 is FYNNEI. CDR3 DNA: TGTGCCAGCAGTCCACGGGGACAGGGGGCCGAGCAGTACTTC. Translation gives CASSPRGQGAEQYF.

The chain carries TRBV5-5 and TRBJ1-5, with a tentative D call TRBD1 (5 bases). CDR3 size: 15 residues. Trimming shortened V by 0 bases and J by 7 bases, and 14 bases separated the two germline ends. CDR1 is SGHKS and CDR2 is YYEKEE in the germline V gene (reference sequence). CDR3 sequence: CASSLVTGPPQPQHF. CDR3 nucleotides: TGTGCCAGCAGCTTGGTTACAGGCCCCCCCCAGCCCCAGCATTTT.

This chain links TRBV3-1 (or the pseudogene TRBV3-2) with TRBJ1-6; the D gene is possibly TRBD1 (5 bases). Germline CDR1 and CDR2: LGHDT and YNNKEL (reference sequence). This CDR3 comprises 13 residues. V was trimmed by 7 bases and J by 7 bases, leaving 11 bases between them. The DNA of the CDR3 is TGTGCCAGCACGATGCGGGGGAATTCACCCCTCCACTTT. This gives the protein CASTMRGNSPLHF.

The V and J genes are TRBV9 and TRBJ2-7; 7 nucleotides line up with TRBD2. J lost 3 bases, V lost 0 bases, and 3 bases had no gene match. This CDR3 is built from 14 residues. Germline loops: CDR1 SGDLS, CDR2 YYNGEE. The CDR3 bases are TGTGCCAGCAGCGTAGAACCTAGCGGCTACGAGCAGTACTTC. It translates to CASSVEPSGYEQYF. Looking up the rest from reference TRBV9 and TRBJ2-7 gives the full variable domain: DSGVTQTPKHLITATGQRVTLRCSPRSGDLSVYWYQQSLDQGLQFLIQYYNGEERAKGNILERFSAQQFPDLHSELNLSSLELGDSALYFCASSVEPSGYEQYFGPGTRLTVT.

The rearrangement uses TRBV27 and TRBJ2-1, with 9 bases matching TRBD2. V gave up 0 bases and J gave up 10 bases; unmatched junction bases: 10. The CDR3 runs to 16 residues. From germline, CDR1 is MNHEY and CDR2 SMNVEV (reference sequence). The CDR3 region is CASSLSAGGPQGEQFF. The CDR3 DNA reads TGTGCCAGCAGTTTATCGGCGGGGGGGCCCCAAGGCGAGCAGTTCTTC.

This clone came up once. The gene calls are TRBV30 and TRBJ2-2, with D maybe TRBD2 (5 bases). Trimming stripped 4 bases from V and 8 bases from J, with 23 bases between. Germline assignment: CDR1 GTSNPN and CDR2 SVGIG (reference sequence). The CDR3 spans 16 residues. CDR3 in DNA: TGTGCCTGGAATTATTCCCCCCTCGGAGGAAGGGGGGAGCTGTTTTTT. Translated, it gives CAWNYSPLGGRGELFF.

The CDR3 DNA follows: TGTGCCAGCAGTCTGCGCATAGAGACCCAGTACTTC. Its translation is CASSLRIETQYF. The gene calls are TRBV12-3 or TRBV12-4 and TRBJ2-5; D is unresolved. The CDR3 length is 12 residues. V was pared by 5 bases and J by 4 bases, with 8 bases between.

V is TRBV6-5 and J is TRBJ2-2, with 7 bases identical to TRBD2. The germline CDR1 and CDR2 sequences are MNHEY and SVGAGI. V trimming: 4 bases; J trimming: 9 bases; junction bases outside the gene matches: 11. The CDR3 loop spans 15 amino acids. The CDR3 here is CASSSPGGGSRELFF. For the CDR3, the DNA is TGTGCCAGCAGTTCCCCCGGCGGGGGTTCCAGGGAGCTGTTTTTT.

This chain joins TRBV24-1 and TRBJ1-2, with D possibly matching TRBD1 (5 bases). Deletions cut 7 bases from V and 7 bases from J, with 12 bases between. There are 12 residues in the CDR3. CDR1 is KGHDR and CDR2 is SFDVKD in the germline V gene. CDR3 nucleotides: TGTGCCACCAGACAGAGGGGTGGTGGCTACACCTTC. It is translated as CATRQRGGGYTF.

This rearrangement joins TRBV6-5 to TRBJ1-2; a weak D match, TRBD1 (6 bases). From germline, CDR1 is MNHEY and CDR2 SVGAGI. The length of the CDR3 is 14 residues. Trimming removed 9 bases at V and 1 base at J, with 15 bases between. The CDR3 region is CARQGSGINYGYTF. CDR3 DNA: TGTGCCAGACAGGGTTCGGGTATTAACTATGGCTACACCTTC.